These 23 T cell receptor beta chains came from one sample sequenced in a study of shared clonotypes between healthy human individuals. Libraries were prepared by immunoSEQ multiplex PCR; TCRdb keeps only in-frame clonotypes and omits some of them. Of under 600,000 clones listed, about 97% were seen once; the top ten hold about 0.06%. The sequencing input was naive CD4+ T cells sorted from blood. The subset denotes: CD45RA+ positively selected. These receptors all stem from a woman in her 30s in good health.

The chain uses TRBV27 and TRBJ1-5; D uncertain. Germline-derived CDR1 and CDR2 are MNHEY and SMNVEV (reference sequence). The V end lost 5 bases, the J end lost 4 bases, and 12 bases lay between the germline ends. The CDR3 sequence is 14 residues long. The CDR3: CASSPQAENQPQHF. In DNA, the CDR3 is TGTGCCAGCAGTCCCCAGGCTGAAAATCAGCCCCAGCATTTT.

The rearrangement joins TRBV28 to TRBJ1-1; D perhaps matches TRBD1 (5 bases). The germline gives CDR1 MDHEN, CDR2 SYDVKM. The CDR3 loop spans 12 amino acids. V was clipped by 10 bases and J by 10 bases, with 19 bases between them. CDR3 nucleotide sequence: TGTGCCACCACTTCTGGGGCAATTAGAGCTTTCTTT. Translated, it gives CATTSGAIRAFF.

Only one count was recorded for this clone. V and J are TRBV29-1 and TRBJ2-5; a possible D gene is TRBD2 (7 bases). Trimming pared 7 bases from V and 5 bases from J, leaving 14 bases between. The CDR3 consists of 12 residues. Germline CDR1 reads SQVTM; CDR2 reads ANQGSEA. CDR3 sequence: CSARGGRETQYF. The DNA for the CDR3 is TGCAGCGCAAGGGGGGGTCGGGAGACCCAGTACTTC.

The V gene is TRBV25-1, the J gene TRBJ2-7, with 8 bases that match TRBD1. Germline V lookup: CDR1 MGHDK, CDR2 SYGVNS. Trimming at V came to 3 bases and at J to 6 bases, leaving 10 bases not matched to a gene. The CDR3 runs 15 residues. The CDR3 sequence is CASSDPQDRAGEQYF. As DNA, the CDR3 is TGTGCCAGCAGTGACCCCCAGGACAGGGCTGGCGAGCAGTACTTC.

J is TRBJ1-1 and V is TRBV6-1; TRBD1 is a possible D gene (5 bases). V lost 4 bases and J lost 4, with 13 bases in between. Germline assignment: CDR1 MNHNS and CDR2 SASEGT. The CDR3 consists of 14 residues. CDR3: CASSVSGYGTEAFF. The CDR3 DNA reads as TGTGCCAGCAGTGTTTCAGGGTATGGCACTGAAGCTTTCTTT.

This clone was detected only once. The rearrangement joins TRBV11-2 to TRBJ2-1; weak D call: TRBD2 (6 bases). V lost 4 bases and J 4 bases, leaving 8 bases between the germline ends. Germline CDR1 SGHAT, CDR2 FQNNGV. The CDR3 runs 13 residues. Here the CDR3 reads CASSSGTYNEQFF. The CDR3 DNA follows: TGTGCCAGCAGCTCCGGGACTTACAATGAGCAGTTCTTC. Combining the CDR3 with reference TRBV11-2 and TRBJ2-1 gives the whole variable domain EAGVAQSPRYKIIEKRQSVAFWCNPISGHATLYWYQQILGQGPKLLIQFQNNGVVDDSQLPKDRFSAERLKGVDSTLKIQPAKLEDSAVYLCASSSGTYNEQFFGPGTRLTVL.

The chain recombines TRBV21-1 with TRBJ2-7. TRBV21-1 is a listed pseudogene. The CDR3 covers 11 residues. The CDR3 DNA reads as TGTGCCAGCGGCAGCTCCTACGAGCAGTACTTC. The encoded protein is CASGSSYEQYF.

V is TRBV6-6 and J is TRBJ2-5; D might be TRBD1 (6 bases). Per germline, CDR1 MNHNY and CDR2 SVGAGI (reference sequence). There are 15 residues in the CDR3. Trimming pared 5 bases from V and 1 base from J, leaving 14 bases between. CDR3 sequence reads: CASSRNTGSQETQYF. In DNA, the CDR3 is TGTGCCAGCAGTCGAAATACAGGGTCCCAAGAGACCCAGTACTTC.

The gene calls are TRBV19 and TRBJ2-2; 7 bases map to TRBD1. Germline V gene sequence: CDR1 LNHDA, CDR2 SQIVND (reference sequence). V lost 6 bases to trimming and J lost 3 bases; unmatched junction nucleotides: 10. CDR3 size: 16 residues. The CDR3 is CASSLEDRVYTGELFF. The DNA for the CDR3 is TGTGCCAGTAGCCTAGAAGACAGGGTTTACACCGGGGAGCTGTTTTTT.

CDR3 nucleotides: TGTGCCAGCAGTGAAGGGACTAGCGAGACTTTAAACATTCAGTACTTC. Amino acid sequence: CASSEGTSETLNIQYF. The chain is built from TRBV6-1 and TRBJ2-4; 9 positions match TRBD2. With V trimmed by 1 base and J by 6 bases, 7 bases remained unmatched. The V gene's germline CDR1 is MNHNS and CDR2 SASEGT. This CDR3 is 16 amino acids long.

This chain uses TRBV19 with TRBJ1-5; 7 nucleotides align to TRBD1. With 9 bases clipped from V and 5 bases from J, the junction kept 10 bases outside the gene matches. Germline loops: CDR1 LNHDA, CDR2 SQIVND (reference sequence). The CDR3 extends over 14 amino acids. The CDR3 reads CASQGGTVDQPQHF. CDR3 sequence (DNA): TGTGCCAGCCAGGGGGGGACAGTGGATCAGCCCCAGCATTTT.

J is TRBJ2-4 and V is TRBV2, with D perhaps TRBD1 (5 bases). Trimming pared 6 bases from V and 12 bases from J, leaving 12 bases between. Germline loops: CDR1 SNHLY, CDR2 FYNNEI. This CDR3 has 11 residues. This CDR3 reads CASSRQGGQYF. Here the CDR3 DNA reads TGTGCCAGCAGCAGGCAGGGTGGTCAGTACTTC.

This sequence joins TRBV13 and TRBJ2-1, with D tentatively TRBD2 (6 bases). Trimming pared 1 base from V and 10 bases from J, leaving 14 bases between. Germline CDR1 is PRHDT and CDR2 is FYEKMQ (reference sequence). CDR3 length: 14 residues. The DNA of the CDR3 is TGTGCCAGCAGCTTAGACGCGGGACTTCCAGAGCAGTTCTTC. It yields the protein CASSLDAGLPEQFF.

The V and J genes are TRBV28 and TRBJ2-1; TRBD1 agrees at 11 bases. The CDR3 has 15 residues. The junction had 4 bases not matched to a gene; V was cut back by 5 bases and J by 4 bases. Per the germline V gene, CDR1 is MDHEN and CDR2 is SYDVKM. The CDR3 DNA is TGTGCCAGCAGTCCCGGGACAGGGGGGTACAATGAGCAGTTCTTC. Translating it yields CASSPGTGGYNEQFF.

The J gene is TRBJ2-2, the V gene TRBV4-1; D is unresolved. This CDR3 region has 16 residues. V was pared by 4 bases and J by 4 bases, with 16 bases between. Germline lookup yields CDR1 MGHRA and CDR2 YSYEKL. The CDR3 spells CASSRERSDRTGELFF. CDR3 in DNA: TGCGCCAGCAGCCGAGAACGGAGTGATCGCACCGGGGAGCTGTTTTTT.

In its sample, this clone was seen a few times. The V and J genes are TRBV5-4 and TRBJ2-7; TRBD1 aligns across 8 bases. Per the germline V gene, CDR1 is SGHNT and CDR2 is YYREEE (reference sequence). The CDR3 runs to 15 residues. Losses at the gene ends were 0 bases for V and 0 bases for J; bases not matched to a gene: 2. The CDR3 is CASSLGTGSSYEQYF. DNA for the CDR3: TGTGCCAGCAGCTTGGGGACAGGGAGCTCCTACGAGCAGTACTTC.

The V and J genes are TRBV6-5 and TRBJ2-3; 8 nucleotides align to TRBD2. V lost 2 bases to trimming and J lost 3 bases; unmatched junction nucleotides: 4. This CDR3 has 15 residues. From germline, CDR1 is MNHEY and CDR2 SVGAGI. The CDR3 sequence: CASSYSGSGTDTQYF. DNA of the CDR3: TGTGCCAGCAGTTACAGCGGGAGTGGGACAGATACGCAGTATTTT.

The V and J genes are TRBV5-1 and TRBJ2-7; 9 bases are a match to TRBD2. This CDR3 is 15 amino acids long. With 2 bases clipped from V and 5 bases from J, the junction kept 8 bases outside the gene matches. In germline, CDR1 is SGHRS, CDR2 YFSETQ. CDR3 amino acids: CASSLLSGRGDEQYF. CDR3 DNA: TGCGCCAGCAGCTTACTTAGCGGGAGAGGGGACGAGCAGTACTTC.

The rearrangement links TRBV2 to TRBJ1-2; a weak D match, TRBD1 (5 bases). This CDR3 spans 12 amino acids. Germline CDR1 SNHLY, CDR2 FYNNEI. Trimming took 6 bases from V and 7 from J, leaving 12 bases between them. The CDR3 DNA reads as TGTGCCAGCAGGGGCAGGGCGGCTGGCTACACCTTC. The encoded protein is CASRGRAAGYTF.

The rearrangement joins TRBV27 to TRBJ1-3, with D tentatively TRBD1 (6 bases). Germline lookup yields CDR1 MNHEY and CDR2 SMNVEV (reference sequence). V was shortened by 4 bases and J by 1 base, with 20 bases between the two germline ends. The CDR3 has 18 amino acids. CDR3 nucleotide sequence: TGTGCCAGCAGTTCCCGGTCGTATGGAGGGGGATCTGGAAACACCATATATTTT. This sequence encodes CASSSRSYGGGSGNTIYF.

The rearrangement links TRBV18 to TRBJ2-5; D remains ambiguous. V shed 0 bases and J shed 1 base, with 6 bases lying between them. This CDR3 is built from 14 residues. Germline V gene lookup returns CDR1 KGHSH and CDR2 LQKENI. The CDR3 spells CASSPPTGQETQYF. In nucleotides, the CDR3 is TGTGCCAGCTCACCACCGACGGGCCAAGAGACCCAGTACTTC.

V usage is TRBV11-2 and J usage is TRBJ2-7, with TRBD1 matching over 8 bases. The CDR3 totals 16 residues. After removal of 0 bases from V and 2 bases from J, the junction contained 6 bases not matched to a gene. The germline CDR1 and CDR2 sequences are SGHAT and FQNNGV. CDR3 DNA sequence: TGTGCCAGCAGCTTAGACATGGGGACAGGCACCTACGAGCAGTACTTC. It encodes CASSLDMGTGTYEQYF. The whole variable domain, filled in from reference TRBV11-2 and TRBJ2-7, reads EAGVAQSPRYKIIEKRQSVAFWCNPISGHATLYWYQQILGQGPKLLIQFQNNGVVDDSQLPKDRFSAERLKGVDSTLKIQPAKLEDSAVYLCASSLDMGTGTYEQYFGPGTRLTVT.

This chain links TRBV28 with TRBJ2-7; 8 nucleotides match TRBD2. Germline V gives CDR1 MDHEN, CDR2 SYDVKM. The CDR3 consists of 14 residues. V dropped 6 bases and J dropped 2; count of bases not matched to a gene: 6. The CDR3 sequence: CASRLPGLAYEQYF. CDR3 DNA: TGTGCCAGCAGACTACCGGGACTAGCCTACGAGCAGTACTTC.